This T cell receptor (beta chain) originates from a study of cytomegalovirus exposure and HLA in healthy donors. Turning to the study itself: Later, an analysis reported that the roughly 120 validation repertoires had used the same platform as the 550 to 750 first-cohort repertoires.

General study results and limits: Reported results showed that the classifier diagnosed cytomegalovirus status with high specificity and sensitivity. In the 95 to 150 validation repertoires, approximately 94% of cluster scores exceeded 0, per a later analysis.

Assay: immunoSEQ multiplex PCR; the TCRdb copy retains only in-frame clones and omits some. Of approximately 230,000 clones detected, approximately 84% appear once; the ten largest clones hold about 12%. The CDR3 covers 13 residues. Germline CDR1 reads SGHTA; CDR2 reads FQGNSA. V shed 2 bases and J shed 6 bases, with 11 bases lying between them. A note on this clone: Antigen unknown.

The chain is built from TRBV7-2 and TRBJ2-7; unclear D gene. Source material: PBMCs. This clonotype originated in a man aged 18 to 30 in good health and CMV-seropositive. CDR3 DNA: TGTGCCAGCAGCTTAAAGCTAGAGTCCGAGCAGTACTTC. Its translation: CASSLKLESEQYF.